This is a list of T cell receptor beta chains from one sample in a study of control samples from healthy donors and cancer patients. TCRdb's copy holds only in-frame clones and misses some; the assay was immunoSEQ multiplex PCR. The profile shows 250,000 to 300,000 clones, around 79% of them singletons. The sequenced sample consisted of PBMCs. These receptors were obtained from an older woman with lung cancer. Each CDR3 is given with its conserved first and last residue. D genes are given only for firm matches.

j_call | v_call | d_call | cdr3_nt | cdr3_aa
TRBJ1-1 | TRBV6-5 | NA | TGTGCCAGCGCCAGGGAGCAGAAGACTGAAGCTTTCTTT | CASAREQKTEAFF
TRBJ2-5 | TRBV3-1/TRBV3-2 | NA | TGTGCCAGCGGAAGAAGCCAAGAGACCCAGTACTTC | CASGRSQETQYF
TRBJ1-1 | TRBV10-3 | TRBD1 | TGTGCCACGACAGGGCTGGTTGGAATCGACACTGAAGCTTTCTTT | CATTGLVGIDTEAFF
TRBJ1-3 | TRBV6-5 | NA | TGTGCCAGCAGTCCCTCTGGAAACACCATATATTTT | CASSPSGNTIYF
TRBJ2-2 | TRBV10-3 | NA | TGTGCCATCAGTGCGACGACCGGGGAGCTGTTTTTT | CAISATTGELFF
TRBJ2-7 | TRBV29-1 | NA | TGCAGCGTTGAAGACTTGCGGGGGCCGGGCTACGAGCAGTACTTC | CSVEDLRGPGYEQYF
TRBJ2-2 | TRBV7-8 | TRBD1 | TGTGCCAGCAGCGCAACAGGGGCTAACACCGGGGAGCTGTTTTTT | CASSATGANTGELFF
TRBJ2-7 | TRBV7-9 | TRBD1 | TGTGCCAGCAGCACGAAGACAGGGGTGTTTTACGAGCAGTACTTC | CASSTKTGVFYEQYF
TRBJ1-5 | TRBV5-6 | TRBD1 | TGTGCCAGCAGCTCGACAGGGGGCGCGGGCAATCAGCCCCAGCATTTT | CASSSTGGAGNQPQHF
TRBJ2-7 | TRBV5-1 | NA | TGCGCCAGCAGCCCGGACACGGAGTCCTACGAGCAGTACTTC | CASSPDTESYEQYF
TRBJ2-2 | TRBV7-3 | NA | TGTGCCAGCAGCGCGCGTGTCACCGGGGAGCTGTTTTTT | CASSARVTGELFF
TRBJ2-7 | TRBV5-5 | NA | TGTGCCAGCAGCCGGACTGGCTACGAGCAGTACTTC | CASSRTGYEQYF
TRBJ1-1 | TRBV5-4 | TRBD1 | TGTGCCAGCAGCGGGACAGGGCATGGTGAAGCTTTCTTT | CASSGTGHGEAFF
TRBJ2-5 | TRBV5-1 | NA | TGCGCCAGCACCGGGACGCAAGAGACCCAGTACTTC | CASTGTQETQYF
TRBJ1-6 | TRBV9 | NA | TGTGCCAGCAGCGTAGCGAGCTCCTATAATTCACCCCTCCACTTT | CASSVASSYNSPLHF
TRBJ2-1 | TRBV6-1 | NA | TGTGCCAGCAGTGAAAGGGGGATCATCCCGTTCTTC | CASSERGIIPFF